This TCR beta chain is drawn from a study of blood T cell repertoires in COVID-19. The assay was immunoSEQ multiplex PCR, and TCRdb's table has in-frame clones only and misses some. The profile shows fewer than 350,000 clones, around 89% of them singletons. V lost 5 bases, J lost 5 bases, and 12 bases lay in between. CDR1 MNHNY and CDR2 SVGAGI come from the germline V gene (reference sequence). The CDR3 runs to 13 residues. Specimen: peripheral blood. The J gene is TRBJ1-1, the V gene TRBV6-6; D remains unclear. The TCR originated in a man aged 40-49 years with acute or convalescent COVID-19. The CDR3 DNA is TGTGCCAGCAGTCCATCTCTCGTTACTGAAGCTTTCTTT. Amino acids: CASSPSLVTEAFF.